This record looks at one TCR beta chain sequence and its context. This clone has more than one count but fewer than ten. The clone's antigen remains unknown. Per-base qualities were not stored, and no clone one base away is much larger. The sample belongs to a study of beta chain features in type 1 diabetes (dated by TCRdb to 2016 to 2019). Broadly, across the study: Mean age, gender distribution, total cell number and subset yield were not different between patients and healthy donors. A total of approximately 99,000,000 sorted cells were examined across all samples, and RNA yield correlated strongly with the number of cells per subset. The study compared TCRB repertoires of sorted circulating CD4+ T cell subsets between recently diagnosed type 1 diabetes patients and matched healthy donors. Naive and central memory subsets were obtained from all 28 donors, but regulatory and stem cell-like memory subsets were isolated from only 8 patients and roughly eight healthy donors.

The High Capacity cDNA Reverse Transcription Kit was used to reverse transcribe all of the isolated RNA, meaning that expressed TCRB transcripts were what got sequenced. Deep immunoSEQ sequencing was applied to naive, central memory and regulatory T cell samples, giving an average of approximately 4 million total reads per sample. After sorted cells were lysed in RLT buffer, RNA was extracted with DNase-treated RNeasy Micro or Mini kits, with the choice depending on cell number. To prevent cross-contamination, each cell subset was processed individually, whereas patient and healthy donor samples were processed jointly. Using the immunoSEQ multiplex PCR, TCRB sequences were amplified from cDNA into 87-bp fragments spanning the CDR3 region. Amplicons were sequenced on the Illumina HiSeq platform. The study's own analysis went as follows. Synthetic template baselines were used to correct PCR bias computationally, reads within Hamming distance 2 were collapsed, and singletons that could not be merged were discarded. Reads were aligned to IMGT to assign V, D and J genes, CDR3 length, and insertions or deletions at six rearrangement sites. Within each subset, clonotype counts were normalized to sorted cell number, after which true diversity and Gini coefficients were computed with the tcR R package. The overlap coefficient, calculated on TCRB nucleotide sequences, was used to measure repertoire sharing. Out-of-frame TCRB sequences from naive cells were analyzed to stand in for the pre-selection repertoire. TCRdb re-hosts the immuneACCESS table, in-frame sequences only. Its copies lack some clones; in the studies checked, an unresolved V gene accounts for under half of them, and the cause for the rest is not known. That table furnishes V, J and clone size, whereas the DNA furnished D and trimming. This sample comprises hundreds of thousands of clones, over 10% of them detected only once. The biggest ten clones account for 0.015% to 0.02% of the sample.

The CDR3 contains 15 residues, cysteine and phenylalanine counted. The entry retains the CDR3 DNA only, 45 bases that are in frame from base 1. Taken from the germline V gene, the CDR1 and CDR2 loops are SGHTA and FQGNSA. Trimming leaves V shorter by 5 bases and J shorter by 1 base, with the junction holding 2 bases beyond the gene matches. Each donor gave one peripheral blood draw, roughly 0.11 L on average, collected into heparinised tubes. A BD FACSAria II and a panel including CD45RO, CCR7, CD25, CD127, CD95 and CD27 were used to sort naive, central memory, regulatory and stem cell-like memory CD4+ T cells. All sorted populations exceeded 95% purity. PBMCs were separated immediately by Lymphoprep density gradient centrifugation and were stained directly, without being cultured. So that batch effects would be minimized, each experiment stained and sorted samples in pairs, pairing one healthy donor with one patient.

Overall results and qualifications from the work: Because cDNA was sequenced instead of genomic DNA, highly expressing activated cells could be over-represented, though the groups showed no difference in activation or CD3 levels. Naive, central memory and regulatory TCRB repertoires appeared to be more similar among patients than among healthy donors. Only small numbers of individuals were included in the HLA sub-analyses, which left unresolved whether HLA type had any influence on TCRB rearrangement. Patients with type 1 diabetes made fewer insertions and deleted more nucleotides at VDJ recombination sites, implying thymic rearrangement abnormalities. Shorter templates might have been favored by PCR, but patient and control samples were amplified and corrected together, so both groups would have been affected equally by any skew. Type 1 diabetes patients showed a moderate but significant shortening of TCRB CDR3 length in all four CD4+ subsets.

The receptor was isolated from a man aged 18 to 35 in good health. Sequences were obtained from naive CD4+ T cells from blood. The cell subset or site label of this sample denotes: true naive CD4+ T cells. The sequence joins TRBV7-2 to TRBJ2-2; TRBD1 matches 9 bases in the middle. The CDR3 amino acid sequence is: CASSGTGLNTGELFF. Here is the DNA: TGTGCCAGCAGCGGGACAGGGTTGAACACCGGGGAGCTGTTTTTT.